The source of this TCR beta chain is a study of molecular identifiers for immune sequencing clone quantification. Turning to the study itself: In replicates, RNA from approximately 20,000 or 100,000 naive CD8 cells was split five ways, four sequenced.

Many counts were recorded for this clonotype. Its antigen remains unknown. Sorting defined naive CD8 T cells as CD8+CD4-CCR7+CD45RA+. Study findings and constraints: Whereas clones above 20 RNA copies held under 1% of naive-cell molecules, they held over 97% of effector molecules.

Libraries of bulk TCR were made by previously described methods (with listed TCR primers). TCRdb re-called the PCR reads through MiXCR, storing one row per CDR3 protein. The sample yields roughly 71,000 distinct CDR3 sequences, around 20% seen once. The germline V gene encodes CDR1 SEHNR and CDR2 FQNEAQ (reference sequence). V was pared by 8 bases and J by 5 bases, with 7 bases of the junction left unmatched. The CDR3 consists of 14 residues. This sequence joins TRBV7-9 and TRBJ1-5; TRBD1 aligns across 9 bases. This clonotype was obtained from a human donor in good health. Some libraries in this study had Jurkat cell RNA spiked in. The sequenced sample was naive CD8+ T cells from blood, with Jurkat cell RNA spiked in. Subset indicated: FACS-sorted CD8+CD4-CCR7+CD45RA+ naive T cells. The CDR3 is CASGSGTGYQPQHF. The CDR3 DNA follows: TGTGCCAGCGGCTCCGGGACAGGGTATCAGCCCCAGCATTTT.